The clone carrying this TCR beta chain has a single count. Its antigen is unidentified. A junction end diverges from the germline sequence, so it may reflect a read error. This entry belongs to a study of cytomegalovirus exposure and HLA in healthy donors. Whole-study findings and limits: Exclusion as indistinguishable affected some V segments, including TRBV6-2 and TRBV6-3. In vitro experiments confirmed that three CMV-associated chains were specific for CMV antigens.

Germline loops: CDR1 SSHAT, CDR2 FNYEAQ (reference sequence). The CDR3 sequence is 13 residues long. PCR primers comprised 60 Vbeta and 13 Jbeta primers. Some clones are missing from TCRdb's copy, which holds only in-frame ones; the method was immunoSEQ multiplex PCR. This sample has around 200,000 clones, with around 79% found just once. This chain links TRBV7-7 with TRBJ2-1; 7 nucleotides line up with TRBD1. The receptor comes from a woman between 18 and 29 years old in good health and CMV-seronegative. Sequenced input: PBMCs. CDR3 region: CASSLDRTDEQFF. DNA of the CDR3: TGTGCTAGCAGCTTGGACAGGACGGATGAGCAGTTCTTC.